Presented here are 10 T cell receptor beta chains from one specimen sequenced in a study of blood T cell repertoires in COVID-19. The method was immunoSEQ multiplex PCR; TCRdb's version includes in-frame clones alone and lacks a portion of them. The top ten hold less than 0.65% of the sample, which has approximately 79,000 clones, approximately 90% seen once. The sample taken for sequencing was peripheral blood. These TCRs come from a man in his 60s with acute or convalescent COVID-19.

The chain joins TRBV5-1 to TRBJ2-3; TRBD2 aligns across 7 bases. V trimming: 5 bases; J trimming: 0 bases; junction bases outside the gene matches: 3. This CDR3 is 14 amino acids long. The germline CDR1 and CDR2 sequences are SGHRS and YFSETQ. The CDR3 here is CASRYSGSTDTQYF. The CDR3 bases are TGCGCCAGCAGATATAGCGGGAGCACAGATACGCAGTATTTT. Filled out from reference TRBV5-1 and TRBJ2-3, the complete variable domain reads KAGVTQTPRYLIKTRGQQVTLSCSPISGHRSVSWYQQTPGQGLQFLFEYFSETQRNKGNFPGRFSGRQFSNSRSEMNVSTLELGDSALYLCASRYSGSTDTQYFGPGTRLTVL.

This chain uses TRBV7-3 with TRBJ2-2; D call uncertain. The CDR3 is 13 residues long. Germline V gene data show CDR1 as SGHTA and CDR2 as FQGTGA. Trimming stripped 2 bases from V and 5 bases from J, with 6 bases between. CDR3 in DNA: TGTGCCAGCAGCTTATCCCAGACCGGGGAGCTGTTTTTT. Amino acids: CASSLSQTGELFF.

The V gene is TRBV5-1, the J gene TRBJ2-7; TRBD2 matches at 12 bases. The V segment lost 4 bases and the J segment 1 base; nucleotides outside the gene matches: 3. CDR3 length: 15 residues. CDR1 SGHRS and CDR2 YFSETQ come from the germline V gene. CDR3 loop: CASSPGLAGSYEQYF. The CDR3 DNA is TGCGCCAGCAGCCCCGGACTAGCGGGGTCCTACGAGCAGTACTTC.

The rearrangement links TRBV5-1 to TRBJ2-2, with TRBD2 matching 14 bases. Trimming cost V 4 bases and J 8 bases; bases outside gene matches: 7. CDR3 length: 16 amino acids. CDR1 is SGHRS, CDR2 YFSETQ, per germline. Here the CDR3 DNA reads TGCGCCAGCAGCCAAGGGACTAGCGGGAGTGGAGGGGAGCTGTTTTTT. Translating it yields CASSQGTSGSGGELFF.

The J gene is TRBJ2-5, the V gene TRBV10-2; tentatively, D is TRBD2 (5 bases). This CDR3 has 13 residues. The V end lost 2 bases, the J end lost 2 bases, and 6 bases lay between the germline ends. Germline values: CDR1 WSHSY, CDR2 SAAADI. The chain's CDR3 is CASSETGQETQYF. The CDR3 DNA sequence: TGCGCCAGCAGTGAGACGGGGCAAGAGACCCAGTACTTC.

CDR3: CASSYWTGDNSPLHF. The CDR3 DNA reads as TGCGCCAGCAGCTATTGGACAGGGGATAATTCACCCCTCCACTTT. The chain has TRBV5-1 and TRBJ1-6, with 9 bases that match TRBD1. In germline, CDR1 is SGHRS, CDR2 YFSETQ. The CDR3 runs 15 residues. V was pared by 3 bases and J by 5 bases, with 3 bases of the junction left unmatched.

The gene calls are TRBV5-6 and TRBJ1-5; D gene ambiguous. Germline CDR1 SGHDT, CDR2 YYEEEE. V gave up 7 bases and J gave up 1 base, with 15 bases separating them. The CDR3 sequence is 15 residues long. CDR3 bases: TGTGCCAGCTCCCGGTTTGGGGAGAGCAATCAGCCCCAGCATTTT. Amino acids: CASSRFGESNQPQHF. Together with reference TRBV5-6 and TRBJ1-5, the CDR3 gives the full variable domain: DAGVTQSPTHLIKTRGQQVTLRCSPKSGHDTVSWYQQALGQGPQFIFQYYEEEERQRGNFPDRFSGHQFPNYSSELNVNALLLGDSALYLCASSRFGESNQPQHFGDGTRLSIL.

The chain has TRBV2 and TRBJ1-5, with 7 bases that match TRBD1. The V gene end was trimmed by 6 bases and the J gene end by 7 bases; junction bases not matched to a gene: 15. The CDR3 is 16 amino acids. Germline V gene data show CDR1 as SNHLY and CDR2 as FYNNEI. CDR3 in DNA: TGTGCCAGCAGAACTGGGGAGTATGGAGGGGGCCAGCCCCAGCATTTT. The encoded protein is CASRTGEYGGGQPQHF.

This rearrangement joins TRBV27 to TRBJ2-7; the match to TRBD1 covers 7 bases. Looked up from germline, CDR1 is MNHEY and CDR2 is SMNVEV (reference sequence). V lost 7 bases, J lost 1 base, and 7 bases stayed unmatched. This CDR3 is 14 amino acids long. CDR3 DNA sequence: TGTGCCAGCAAAACCCAGGGGGATTCCTACGAGCAGTACTTC. This sequence encodes CASKTQGDSYEQYF.

This chain links TRBV19 with TRBJ1-4, with TRBD1 as a possible D gene (5 bases). The CDR3 covers 16 residues. Germline CDR1 reads LNHDA; CDR2 reads SQIVND (reference sequence). Between the trimmed V and J ends, which lost 7 bases and 4 bases, there was a span of 19 bases. Here the CDR3 DNA reads TGTGCCAGTATGGGGCCGGAGGGGCCCGATAATGAAAAACTGTTTTTT. It encodes CASMGPEGPDNEKLFF. Complete variable domain (other parts from reference TRBV19 and TRBJ1-4): DGGITQSPKYLFRKEGQNVTLSCEQNLNHDAMYWYRQDPGQGLRLIYYSQIVNDFQKGDIAEGYSVSREKKESFPLTVTSAQKNPTAFYLCASMGPEGPDNEKLFFGSGTQLSVL.